A single sample is the source of the 21 T cell receptor beta chains below, sequenced in a study of shared clonotypes between healthy human individuals. Positively selected for CCR7, the CD45RO-negative cells used as naive CD8 cells excluded terminally differentiated effector memory CD45RA+ cells. Clones were read by immunoSEQ multiplex PCR, and TCRdb kept only the in-frame ones, dropping some. The data contain about 1.9 million clones, 80% to 95% of them singletons. The sample taken for sequencing was naive CD8+ T cells from PBMCs. The source is a man in his late teens or twenties in good health. Some clones in this sample may be carry-over from other donors' samples.

The sample holds one count of this clone. The chain couples TRBV5-1 to TRBJ2-1; TRBD1 agrees at 10 bases. Germline V CDR1 and CDR2: SGHRS, YFSETQ. This CDR3 contains 18 residues. The J segment lost 4 bases and the V segment lost 0 bases, leaving 10 bases of the junction unmatched. The CDR3 nucleotides read TGCGCCAGCAGCTTGGCTGGACAGGGGGTACTAGCATACAATGAGCAGTTCTTC. It yields the protein CASSLAGQGVLAYNEQFF.

The V gene is TRBV27, the J gene TRBJ2-7; 11 nucleotides match TRBD1. CDR1 and CDR2 from the germline V gene are MNHEY and SMNVEV (reference sequence). The CDR3 contains 13 residues. The V gene end was trimmed by 8 bases and the J gene end by 5 bases; junction bases not matched to a gene: 5. CDR3: CASGWTGGNEQYF. DNA for the CDR3: TGTGCCAGCGGGTGGACAGGGGGCAACGAGCAGTACTTC.

The V gene is TRBV27, the J gene TRBJ2-2; D gene ambiguous. Germline lookup yields CDR1 MNHEY and CDR2 SMNVEV (reference sequence). Trimming took off 0 bases at V and 7 bases at J, with 6 bases between the two ends. CDR3 length: 13 amino acids. CDR3 sequence: CASSLSLFGELFF. Here the CDR3 DNA reads TGTGCCAGCAGTTTATCCCTTTTCGGGGAGCTGTTTTTT.

This clone was counted only a few times. Distinct nucleotide sequences in the sample also encode this CDR3. The chain joins TRBV27 to TRBJ2-7, with D perhaps being TRBD1 or TRBD2 (6 bases each). Per the germline V gene, CDR1 is MNHEY and CDR2 is SMNVEV (reference sequence). V was cut by 2 bases and J by 3 bases, with 8 bases left in between. CDR3 length: 13 amino acids. The CDR3 coding sequence is TGTGCCAGCAGTTTAGGGGGGCTCTACGAGCAGTACTTC. It yields the protein CASSLGGLYEQYF.

This chain connects TRBV9 to TRBJ1-3; D ambiguous. This CDR3 spans 15 amino acids. Germline V gene data show CDR1 as SGDLS and CDR2 as YYNGEE. Trimming took off 0 bases at V and 4 bases at J, with 11 bases between the two ends. CDR3 nucleotides: TGTGCCAGCAGCGTAGATATGGGGATCGGAAACACCATATATTTT. As protein: CASSVDMGIGNTIYF.

The chain combines TRBV28 with TRBJ2-7, with 8 bases fitting TRBD1. The CDR3 contains 14 residues. Germline-derived CDR1 and CDR2 are MDHEN and SYDVKM. Trimming at V came to 6 bases and at J to 5 bases, leaving 9 bases not matched to a gene. DNA of the CDR3: TGTGCCAGCAGACGACAGGGACAGGCCGACGAGCAGTACTTC. This codes for CASRRQGQADEQYF.

V and J are TRBV4-2 and TRBJ2-7, with 11 bases that match TRBD2. This CDR3 has 15 amino acids. In germline, CDR1 is LGHNA, CDR2 YNFKEQ. Germline trimming cut 3 bases from V and 7 bases from J; bases unmatched to any gene: 8. The CDR3 DNA sequence: TGTGCCAGCAGCCAGTTAGCGGGAGGGCCGGAAGAGCAGTACTTC. This codes for CASSQLAGGPEEQYF.

V is TRBV6-6 and J is TRBJ2-5, with D unclear. V lost 7 bases to trimming and J lost 1 base, with 16 bases between them. CDR1 and CDR2 from the germline V gene are MNHNY and SVGAGI (reference sequence). CDR3 length: 15 residues. CDR3 in DNA: TGTGCCAGCATCGACGTCGTGGGGTCCCAAGAGACCCAGTACTTC. The encoded protein is CASIDVVGSQETQYF.

The J gene is TRBJ2-7, the V gene TRBV27; D is ambiguous. Trimming took 2 bases from V and 6 from J, leaving 14 bases between them. Germline lookup yields CDR1 MNHEY and CDR2 SMNVEV (reference sequence). This CDR3 spans 14 amino acids. This CDR3 reads CASSLRGRAFEQYF. CDR3 in DNA: TGTGCCAGCAGTTTAAGAGGCCGGGCATTCGAGCAGTACTTC.

CDR3 region: CATSTIQRAGNEQFF. CDR3 DNA sequence: TGTGCCACCAGCACAATTCAAAGGGCCGGCAATGAGCAGTTCTTC. The rearrangement uses TRBV15 and TRBJ2-1; no reliable D call. This CDR3 has 15 amino acids. CDR1 and CDR2 (germline): LNHNV, YYDKDF (reference sequence). V shed 4 bases and J shed 6 bases, with 16 bases lying between them.

This rearrangement joins TRBV9 to TRBJ2-1; 7 bases match TRBD2. CDR3 length: 14 amino acids. Trimming at V came to 4 bases and at J to 4 bases, leaving 5 bases not matched to a gene. Germline CDR1 and CDR2: SGDLS and YYNGEE. The CDR3 DNA sequence: TGTGCCAGCAGCCCGTGGGGGGGGTACAATGAGCAGTTCTTC. It specifies CASSPWGGYNEQFF.

The V call is TRBV5-6, the J call TRBJ2-3; 9 nucleotides agree with TRBD2. From germline, CDR1 is SGHDT and CDR2 YYEEEE. There are 16 residues in the CDR3. V was clipped by 2 bases and J by 2 bases; unmatched bases: 6. CDR3 sequence: CASSFSGSYHTDTQYF. The DNA of the CDR3 is TGTGCCAGCAGCTTTAGCGGGAGTTATCACACAGATACGCAGTATTTT.

The CDR3 here is CASSETPGQSYTF. The CDR3, as DNA: TGCGCCAGCAGTGAGACCCCAGGGCAAAGCTACACCTTC. The chain couples TRBV10-2 to TRBJ1-2; D is perhaps TRBD1 (5 bases). Germline CDR1 WSHSY, CDR2 SAAADI. The CDR3 has 13 residues. V shed 2 bases and J shed 9 bases, with 13 bases lying between them.

This clone has a handful of counts. This could be a read error, since a much larger clone is one nucleotide away. The rearrangement joins TRBV11-2 to TRBJ1-1; no definite D call. V lost 0 bases and J lost 1, with 0 bases in between. CDR3 length: 12 residues. Germline assignment: CDR1 SGHAT and CDR2 FQNNGV. The CDR3 DNA reads TGTGCCAGCAGCTTAGAGAACACTGAAGCTTTCTTT. Translating gives CASSLENTEAFF.

CDR3 loop: CASSSQGTSGRHTDTQYF. Here the CDR3 DNA reads TGTGCCAGCAGCTCCCAGGGGACTAGCGGGAGGCACACAGATACGCAGTATTTT. The chain uses TRBV7-6 and TRBJ2-3; 15 bases are a match to TRBD2. The germline V gene has CDR1 SGHVS and CDR2 FNYEAQ. The CDR3 covers 18 residues. Unmatched junction bases numbered 7, after V lost 4 bases and J lost 2 bases. Full variable domain (missing parts from reference TRBV7-6 and TRBJ2-3): GAGVSQSPRYKVTKRGQDVALRCDPISGHVSLYWYRQALGQGPEFLTYFNYEAQQDKSGLPNDRFSAERPEGSISTLTIQRTEQRDSAMYRCASSSQGTSGRHTDTQYFGPGTRLTVL.

The chain recombines TRBV5-4 with TRBJ2-7, with D possibly TRBD2 on 5 matching bases. Germline CDR1 is SGHNT and CDR2 is YYREEE (reference sequence). This CDR3 is built from 16 residues. V was trimmed by 4 bases and J by 1 base, leaving 18 bases between them. CDR3 protein: CASSRMLGERSYEQYF. Here the CDR3 DNA reads TGTGCCAGCAGCCGGATGTTGGGCGAGCGGTCCTACGAGCAGTACTTC.

A remark on this clone: Other DNA sequences in this specimen translate into the identical CDR3. The V and J genes are TRBV28 and TRBJ1-1, with a tentative D call TRBD1 (5 bases). CDR1 and CDR2 from the germline V gene are MDHEN and SYDVKM. V lost 5 bases and J 5 bases, leaving 9 bases between the germline ends. This CDR3 has 12 amino acids. CDR3 in DNA: TGTGCCAGCAGTCCCCGGGGGACTGAAGCTTTCTTT. Its translation: CASSPRGTEAFF.

The CDR3 DNA sequence: TGCGCCAGCAGCCCACTCCTAGCGGAGACCTACGAGCAGTACTTC. It specifies CASSPLLAETYEQYF. J is TRBJ2-7 and V is TRBV4-1; 7 bases match TRBD2. Trimming at V came to 4 bases and at J to 2 bases, leaving 8 bases not matched to a gene. The CDR3 length is 15 residues. CDR1 and CDR2 (germline): MGHRA, YSYEKL.

This clone was picked up one time. The V call is TRBV27, the J call TRBJ2-1; the match to TRBD1 covers 11 bases. V shed 1 base, J shed 8 bases, and the junction held 7 bases outside the gene matches. Looked up from germline, CDR1 is MNHEY and CDR2 is SMNVEV (reference sequence). CDR3 length: 16 amino acids. DNA for the CDR3: TGTGCCAGCAGTTTATTGGGGACAGGGGGAACGGATGAGCAGTTCTTC. Protein: CASSLLGTGGTDEQFF.

The gene calls are TRBV11-2 and TRBJ1-1; D remains unclear. With 4 bases removed from V and 6 bases from J, the gap between germline ends came to 6 bases. This CDR3 has 11 residues. Germline-derived CDR1 and CDR2 are SGHAT and FQNNGV. In nucleotides, the CDR3 is TGTGCCAGCAGCTGGGGTTCTGAAGCTTTCTTT. Translation: CASSWGSEAFF.

The gene calls are TRBV30 and TRBJ2-5; D unclear. CDR3 length equals 13 residues. Germline CDR1 is GTSNPN and CDR2 is SVGIG (reference sequence). The V end was cut by 0 bases, the J end by 4 bases, with 9 bases between. The CDR3 is CAWSVHSGETQYF. CDR3 DNA sequence: TGTGCCTGGAGTGTACACTCCGGAGAGACCCAGTACTTC.